Here is one T cell receptor beta chain with its context. Its specificity is not known. The sample belongs to a study of shared clonotypes between healthy human individuals. Points from the study as a whole: It was only blood that was sampled, and tissue repertoires likely differ.

Each cell subset's genomic DNA was divided evenly among several immunoSEQ plates. Original analysis: With immunoSEQ giving junction-only sequences and no quality scores, filtering differed. Clones were sequenced by immunoSEQ multiplex PCR, and TCRdb holds only the in-frame ones, with some missing. That table gives V, J and clone size, and the DNA gave D and trimming. This sample has about 490,000 clones, with 79% found just once. Germline assignment: CDR1 SGHTA and CDR2 FQGNSA. Trimming took 2 bases from V and 0 from J, leaving 14 bases between them. This CDR3 has 17 residues. Sequences were obtained from PBMCs. This receptor was identified in a middle-aged woman in good health. Some clones in this sample may be carry-over from other donors' samples. The chain couples TRBV7-2 to TRBJ1-3; D gene ambiguous. The chain's CDR3 is CASSLQFGVDSGNTIYF. CDR3 sequence (DNA): TGTGCCAGCAGCTTACAATTTGGGGTGGACTCTGGAAACACCATATATTTT.